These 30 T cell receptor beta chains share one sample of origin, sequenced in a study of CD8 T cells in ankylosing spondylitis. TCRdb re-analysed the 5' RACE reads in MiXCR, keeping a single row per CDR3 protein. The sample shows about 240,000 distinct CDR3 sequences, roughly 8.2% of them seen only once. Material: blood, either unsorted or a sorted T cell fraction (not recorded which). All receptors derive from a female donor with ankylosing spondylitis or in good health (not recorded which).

For the CDR3, the DNA is TGTGCCAGCAGCCAAACAGGGAAGAACACTGAAGCTTTCTTT. It specifies CASSQTGKNTEAFF. This chain uses TRBV5-4 with TRBJ1-1, with a possible D match to TRBD1 (6 bases). Trimming took 4 bases from V and 1 from J, leaving 11 bases between them. The CDR3 length is 14 residues. Germline loops: CDR1 SGHNT, CDR2 YYREEE (reference sequence).

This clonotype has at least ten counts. CDR3 in amino acids: CASSPLTSRTDTQYF. In nucleotides, the CDR3 is TGTGCCAGCTCACCACTAACTAGCAGAACAGATACGCAGTATTTT. This chain links TRBV18 with TRBJ2-3; D might be TRBD2 (6 bases). The CDR3 runs 15 residues. V was cut by 1 base and J by 3 bases, with 11 bases left in between. Germline V gene data show CDR1 as KGHSH and CDR2 as LQKENI.

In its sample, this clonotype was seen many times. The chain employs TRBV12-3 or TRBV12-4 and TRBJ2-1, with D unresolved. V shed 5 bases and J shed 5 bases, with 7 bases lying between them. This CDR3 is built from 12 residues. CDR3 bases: TGTGCCAGCAGTCAAAATGACAATGAGCAGTTCTTC. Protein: CASSQNDNEQFF.

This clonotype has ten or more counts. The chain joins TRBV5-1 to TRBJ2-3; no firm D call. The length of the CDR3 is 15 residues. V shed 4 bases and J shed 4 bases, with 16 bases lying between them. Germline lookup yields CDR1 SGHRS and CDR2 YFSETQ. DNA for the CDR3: TGCGCCAGCAGCAACGGTCACAGCAGCTCAGATACGCAGTATTTT. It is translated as CASSNGHSSSDTQYF.

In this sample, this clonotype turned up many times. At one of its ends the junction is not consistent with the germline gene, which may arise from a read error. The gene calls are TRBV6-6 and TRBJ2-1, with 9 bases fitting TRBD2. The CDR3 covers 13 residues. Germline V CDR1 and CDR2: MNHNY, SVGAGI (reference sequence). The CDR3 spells CASSYLAGGRSVF. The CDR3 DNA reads TGTGCCAGCAGTTACCTGGCGGGGGGGCGATCGGTCTTC.

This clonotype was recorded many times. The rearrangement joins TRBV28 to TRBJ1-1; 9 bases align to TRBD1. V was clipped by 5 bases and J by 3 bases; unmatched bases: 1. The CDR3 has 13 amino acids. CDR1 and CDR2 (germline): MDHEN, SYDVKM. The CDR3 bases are TGTGCCAGCAGTCGGACAGGGGACACTGAAGCTTTCTTT. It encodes CASSRTGDTEAFF.

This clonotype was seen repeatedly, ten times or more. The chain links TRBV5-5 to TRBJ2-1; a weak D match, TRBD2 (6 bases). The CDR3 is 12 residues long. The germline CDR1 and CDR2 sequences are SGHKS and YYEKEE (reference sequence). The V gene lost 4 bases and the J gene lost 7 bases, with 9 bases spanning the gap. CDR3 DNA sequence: TGTGCCAGCAGCCATGGGGGGAATGAGCAGTTCTTC. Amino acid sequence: CASSHGGNEQFF.

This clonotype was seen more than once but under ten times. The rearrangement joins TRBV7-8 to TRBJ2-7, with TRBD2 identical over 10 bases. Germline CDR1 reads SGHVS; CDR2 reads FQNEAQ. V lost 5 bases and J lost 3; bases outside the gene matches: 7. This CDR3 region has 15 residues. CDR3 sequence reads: CASSPTGTSVYEQYF. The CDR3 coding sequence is TGTGCCAGCAGCCCTACCGGGACTAGCGTCTACGAGCAGTACTTC.

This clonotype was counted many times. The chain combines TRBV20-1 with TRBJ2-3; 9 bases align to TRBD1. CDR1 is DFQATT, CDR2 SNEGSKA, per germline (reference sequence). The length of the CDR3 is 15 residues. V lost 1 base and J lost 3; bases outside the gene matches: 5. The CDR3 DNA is TGCAGTGCTAGAGGGGACAGGGTCGAGACAGATACGCAGTATTTT. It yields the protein CSARGDRVETDTQYF.

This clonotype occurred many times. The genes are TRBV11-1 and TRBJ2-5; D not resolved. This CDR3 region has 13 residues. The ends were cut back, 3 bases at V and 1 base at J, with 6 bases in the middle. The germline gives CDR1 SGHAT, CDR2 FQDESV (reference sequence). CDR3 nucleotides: TGTGCCAGCAGCTTGGAGTTCCAAGAGACCCAGTACTTC. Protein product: CASSLEFQETQYF.

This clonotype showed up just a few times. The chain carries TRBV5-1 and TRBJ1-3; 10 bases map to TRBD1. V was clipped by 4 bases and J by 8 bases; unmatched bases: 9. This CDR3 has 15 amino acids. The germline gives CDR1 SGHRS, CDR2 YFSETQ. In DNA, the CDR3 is TGCGCCAGCAGCCCGGGACAGGGGCCCCATGACACCATATATTTT. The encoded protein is CASSPGQGPHDTIYF. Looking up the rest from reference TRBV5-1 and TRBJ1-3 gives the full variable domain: KAGVTQTPRYLIKTRGQQVTLSCSPISGHRSVSWYQQTPGQGLQFLFEYFSETQRNKGNFPGRFSGRQFSNSRSEMNVSTLELGDSALYLCASSPGQGPHDTIYFGEGSWLTVV.

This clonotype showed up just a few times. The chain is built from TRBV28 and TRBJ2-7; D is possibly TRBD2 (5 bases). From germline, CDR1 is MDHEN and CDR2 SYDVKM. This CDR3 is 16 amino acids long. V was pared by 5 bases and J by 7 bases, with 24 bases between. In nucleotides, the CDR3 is TGTGCCAGCAGTCCCTCCTACGGGGTACCAGCGCGGGAGCAGTACTTC. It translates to CASSPSYGVPAREQYF.

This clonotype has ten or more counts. CDR3 loop: CSAKTGVGTNEKLFF. For the CDR3, the DNA is TGCAGTGCTAAAACAGGGGTAGGGACTAATGAAAAACTGTTTTTT. The V and J genes are TRBV20-1 and TRBJ1-4, with 7 bases matching TRBD1. The V segment lost 4 bases and the J segment 2 bases; nucleotides outside the gene matches: 7. The CDR3 loop spans 15 amino acids. The V gene's germline CDR1 is DFQATT and CDR2 SNEGSKA (reference sequence).

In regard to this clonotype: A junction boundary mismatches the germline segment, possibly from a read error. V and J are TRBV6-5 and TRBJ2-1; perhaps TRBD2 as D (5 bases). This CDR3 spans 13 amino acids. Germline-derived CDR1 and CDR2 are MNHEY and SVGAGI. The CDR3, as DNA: TGTACCAGCAGTTACGTGGAGAGGGATGAGCAGTTCTTC. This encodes CTSSYVERDEQFF.

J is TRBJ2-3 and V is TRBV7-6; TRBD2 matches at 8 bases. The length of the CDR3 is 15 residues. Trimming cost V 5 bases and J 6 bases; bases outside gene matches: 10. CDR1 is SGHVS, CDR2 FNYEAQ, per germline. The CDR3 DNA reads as TGTGCCAGCAGCCCTCAAGCGGGAGCCCCCGATACGCAGTATTTT. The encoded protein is CASSPQAGAPDTQYF.

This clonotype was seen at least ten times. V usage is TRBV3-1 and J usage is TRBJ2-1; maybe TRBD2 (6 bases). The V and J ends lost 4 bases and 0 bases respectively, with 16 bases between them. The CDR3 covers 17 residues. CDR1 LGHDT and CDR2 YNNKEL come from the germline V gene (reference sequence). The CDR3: CASSRFLASSSYNEQFF. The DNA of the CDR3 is TGTGCCAGCAGCCGATTCCTAGCGTCGAGCTCCTACAATGAGCAGTTCTTC.

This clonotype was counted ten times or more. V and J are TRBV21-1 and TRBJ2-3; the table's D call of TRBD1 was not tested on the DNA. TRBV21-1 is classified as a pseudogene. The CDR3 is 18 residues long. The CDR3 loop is CASSPDRRNNRETDTQYF. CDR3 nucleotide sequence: TGTGCCAGCAGTCCCGACAGGAGGAACAACAGGGAAACAGATACGCAGTATTTT.

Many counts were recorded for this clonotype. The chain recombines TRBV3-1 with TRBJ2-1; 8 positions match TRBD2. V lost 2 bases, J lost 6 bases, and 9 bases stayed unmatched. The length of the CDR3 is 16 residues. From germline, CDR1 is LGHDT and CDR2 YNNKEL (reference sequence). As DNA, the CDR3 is TGTGCCAGCAGCCAATCCTCCGGGACTAGACCCAATGAGCAGTTCTTC. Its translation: CASSQSSGTRPNEQFF.

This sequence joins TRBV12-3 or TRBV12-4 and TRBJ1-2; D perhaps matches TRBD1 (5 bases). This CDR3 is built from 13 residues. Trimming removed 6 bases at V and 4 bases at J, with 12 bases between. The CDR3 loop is CASSRGGTYGYTF. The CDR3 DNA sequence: TGTGCCAGCAGCCGGGGGGGGACCTATGGCTACACCTTC.

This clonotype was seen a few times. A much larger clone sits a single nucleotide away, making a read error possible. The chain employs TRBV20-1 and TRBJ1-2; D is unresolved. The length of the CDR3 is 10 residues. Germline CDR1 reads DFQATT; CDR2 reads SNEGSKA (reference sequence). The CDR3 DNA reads TGCAGTGCTAGGGCCGGTGGCCACACCTTC. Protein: CSARAGGHTF.

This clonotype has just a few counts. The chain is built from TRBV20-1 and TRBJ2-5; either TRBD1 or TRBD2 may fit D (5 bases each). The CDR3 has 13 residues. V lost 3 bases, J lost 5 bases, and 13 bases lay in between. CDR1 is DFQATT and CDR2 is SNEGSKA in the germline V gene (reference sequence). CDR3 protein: CSARDGWDETQYF. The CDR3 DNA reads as TGCAGTGCTAGGGATGGGTGGGACGAGACCCAGTACTTC.

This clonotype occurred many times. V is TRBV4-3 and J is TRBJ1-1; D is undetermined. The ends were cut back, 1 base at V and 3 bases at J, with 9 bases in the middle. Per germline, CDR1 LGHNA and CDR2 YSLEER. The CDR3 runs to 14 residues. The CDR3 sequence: CASSQGMVDTEAFF. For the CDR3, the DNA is TGCGCCAGCAGCCAAGGAATGGTAGACACTGAAGCTTTCTTT.

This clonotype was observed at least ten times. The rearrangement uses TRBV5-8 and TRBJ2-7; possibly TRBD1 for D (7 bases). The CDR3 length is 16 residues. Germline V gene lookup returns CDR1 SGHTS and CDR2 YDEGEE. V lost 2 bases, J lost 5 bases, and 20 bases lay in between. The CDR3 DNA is TGTGCCAGCAGCTTACGACAGGGACTTATGTGGGACGAGCAGTACTTC. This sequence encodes CASSLRQGLMWDEQYF.

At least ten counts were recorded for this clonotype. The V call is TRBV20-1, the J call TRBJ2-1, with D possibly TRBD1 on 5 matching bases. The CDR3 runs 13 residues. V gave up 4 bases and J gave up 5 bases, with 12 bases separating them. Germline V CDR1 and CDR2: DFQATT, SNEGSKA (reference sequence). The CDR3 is CSANYRIHNEQFF. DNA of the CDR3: TGCAGTGCTAACTACAGGATCCACAATGAGCAGTTCTTC.

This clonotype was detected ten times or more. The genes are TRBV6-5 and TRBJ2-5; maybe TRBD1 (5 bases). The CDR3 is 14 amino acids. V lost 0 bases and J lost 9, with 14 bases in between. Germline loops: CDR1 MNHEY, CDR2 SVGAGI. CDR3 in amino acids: CASSYSRQKGAQYF. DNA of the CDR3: TGTGCCAGCAGTTACTCGAGACAGAAAGGGGCCCAGTACTTC.

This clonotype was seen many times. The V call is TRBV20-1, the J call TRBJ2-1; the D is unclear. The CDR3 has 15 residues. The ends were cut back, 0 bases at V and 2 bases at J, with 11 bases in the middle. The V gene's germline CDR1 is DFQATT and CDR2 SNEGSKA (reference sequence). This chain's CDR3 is CSARDRVSAYNEQFF. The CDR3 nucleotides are TGCAGTGCTAGAGATCGGGTATCGGCCTACAATGAGCAGTTCTTC.

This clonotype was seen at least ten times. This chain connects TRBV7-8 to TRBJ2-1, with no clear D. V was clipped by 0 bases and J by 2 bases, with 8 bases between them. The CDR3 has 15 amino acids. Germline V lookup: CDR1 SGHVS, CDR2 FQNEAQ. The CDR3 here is CASSLARRPYNEQFF. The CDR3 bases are TGTGCCAGCAGCTTAGCCCGAAGACCCTACAATGAGCAGTTCTTC.

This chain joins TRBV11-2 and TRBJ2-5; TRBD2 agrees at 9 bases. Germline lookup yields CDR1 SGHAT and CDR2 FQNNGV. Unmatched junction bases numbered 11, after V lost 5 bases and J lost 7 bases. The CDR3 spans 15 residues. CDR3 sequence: CASSPWWAGGWTQYF. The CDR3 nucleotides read TGTGCCAGCAGCCCATGGTGGGCGGGAGGGTGGACCCAGTACTTC.

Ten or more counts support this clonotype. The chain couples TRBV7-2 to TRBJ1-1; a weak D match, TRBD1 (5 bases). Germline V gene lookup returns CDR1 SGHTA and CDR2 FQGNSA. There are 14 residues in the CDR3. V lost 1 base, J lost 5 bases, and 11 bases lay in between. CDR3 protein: CASSLVGLGTEAFF. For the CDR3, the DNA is TGTGCCAGCAGCTTAGTGGGGCTGGGGACTGAAGCTTTCTTT.

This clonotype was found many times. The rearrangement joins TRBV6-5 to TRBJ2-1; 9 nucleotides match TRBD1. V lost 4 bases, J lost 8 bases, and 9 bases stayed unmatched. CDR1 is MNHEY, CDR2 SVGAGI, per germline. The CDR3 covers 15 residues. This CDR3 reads CASSSMGTGTHEQFF. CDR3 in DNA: TGTGCCAGCAGTTCCATGGGGACAGGGACCCATGAGCAGTTCTTC.